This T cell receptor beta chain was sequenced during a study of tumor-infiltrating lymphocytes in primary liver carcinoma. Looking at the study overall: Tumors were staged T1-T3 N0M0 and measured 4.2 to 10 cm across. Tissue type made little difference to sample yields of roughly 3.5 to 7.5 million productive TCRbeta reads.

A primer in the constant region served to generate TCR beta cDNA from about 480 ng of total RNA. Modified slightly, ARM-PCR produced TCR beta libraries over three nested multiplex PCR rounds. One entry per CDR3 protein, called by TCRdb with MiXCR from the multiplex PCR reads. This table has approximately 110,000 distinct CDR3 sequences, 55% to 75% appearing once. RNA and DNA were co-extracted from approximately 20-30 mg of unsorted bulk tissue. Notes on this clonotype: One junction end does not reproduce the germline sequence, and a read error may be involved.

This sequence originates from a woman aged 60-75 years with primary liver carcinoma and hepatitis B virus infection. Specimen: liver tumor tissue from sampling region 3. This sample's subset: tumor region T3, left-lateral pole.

The CDR3 region has the DNA TGTGCCATCAGCTTACGGCGGGCGAGAGGCTACACATTC. Its translation: CAISLRRARGYTF. V and J are TRBV11-3 and TRBJ1-2; D gene uncertain. The CDR3 covers 13 residues. Germline assignment: CDR1 SGHNT and CDR2 YENEEA.